This T cell receptor (beta chain) is drawn from a study of blood T cell repertoires in COVID-19 (TCRdb year 2020). General notes on the study: Samples covering the acute and convalescent phases of COVID-19 were provided by collaborators in the United States, Italy and Spain. The prospective study material was composed of cDNA or gDNA derived from T cells, B-cell-depleted T cells, or PBMCs. Deeply sampled blood TCRbeta repertoires from subjects exposed to, actively infected with, or recovered from COVID-19 were included in the dataset. A freely available public database, intended as a resource for researchers studying the immune response to SARS-CoV-2, is where the repertoires were released. Samples were obtained from the ongoing ImmuneRACE study (first 160 participants) and from some 1,300 subjects provided by 6 global collaborators. The sample metadata nearly always contained a de-identified subject ID, COVID-19 status, age in years and sex. Where available, HLA class I and class II types were obtained from metadata supplied by the sample provider rather than from assay-based typing.

Overall study outcomes, separate from this receptor: The amount of clinical and demographic metadata varied by source and participant and was provided uncurated.

In regard to this clone: The antigen this receptor binds is unknown. The sample holds no much larger clone one base away, and base qualities are not on file.

Enrolling through a virtual design, the prospective study's participants ranged in age from about 18 to 100 years and lived across 24 United States geographic areas. To assign participants to cohorts, the prospective study relied on clinical history that participants themselves reported in a screening survey and a study questionnaire. For ImmuneRACE Cohort 3, a participant was defined as recovered based on two consecutive negative NP/OP PCR tests, clearance by a healthcare professional, or resolution of symptoms. In the prospective study, mobile phlebotomists collected whole blood, serum and a nasopharyngeal or oropharyngeal swab from each participant. Additional blood draws and questionnaires over an approximately two-month period could optionally be provided by prospective study participants. Blood samples from the prospective study were shipped frozen or at room temperature prior to DNA extraction.

CDR1 and CDR2 are drawn from the germline V gene: MGHRA, YSYEKL. V loses 2 bases of germline sequence and J loses 0 bases, and the interval between the two ends is 5 bases. Spanning cysteine to phenylalanine, the CDR3 consists of 14 amino acids. Only the CDR3 DNA is retained, 42 bases long and in frame from the first base. The immunoSEQ Assay, a bias-controlled multiplex PCR, was used to amplify TCRbeta CDR3 regions from genomic DNA. On the study's bioinformatics: The number of nucleated cells in each sample was estimated from the amplification of reference gene primers within the assay. To quantify the absolute abundance of each unique TCRbeta CDR3 rearrangement, sequence reads were collapsed and filtered. Productive Simpson clonality was computed per sample as the square root of Simpson's diversity index over productive rearrangements. TCRdb carries this immuneACCESS record with in-frame sequences only. Its versions omit some clonotypes, under half of them owing to an unresolved V gene in the studies checked, with the rest unexplained. That table is the source of V, J and clone size, and D and trimming were worked out from the DNA. Across this sample there are a few hundred thousand clones, with about 90% seen only once. The top ten constitute 5.5% to 7% of the sample.

The sequencing sample was made of PBMCs or T cells enriched from blood (not recorded which). Here the chain combines TRBV4-1 and TRBJ1-3; no D gene is confidently identified. The origin of this receptor is a woman younger than 45 who had recovered from COVID-19. DNA sequence: TGCGCCAGCAGCCAACCCCGCTCTGGAAACACCATATATTTT. This gives the protein CASSQPRSGNTIYF.